This is a list of T cell receptor beta chains from one sample in a study of response to subunit inactivated influenza vaccine. Each CDR3 protein is one row after TCRdb ran MiXCR on the RT-PCR reads. The sample includes some 550,000 distinct CDR3 sequences, around 21% of them seen just once. This sample also belongs to another study, concerning T cells expressing NK-cell markers.

This specimen consisted of CD4+ T cells sorted from PBMCs, obtained roughly 13 days after vaccination. All receptors come from a man over 45 who received an inactivated influenza vaccine. Both conserved end residues are part of each CDR3. The D gene is left open where the match is weak. Where a row states a size, it is once, few, many or the class of an expanded clone; other rows omit it.

>TRBV5-1|.|.|TRBJ2-7
TGCGCCAGCAGCAGGGCAGACGAGCAGTACTTC
CASSRADEQYF
>TRBV14|few|TRBD2|TRBJ2-5
TGTGCCAGCAGCGAAGGGACTACCTACCAAGAGACCCAGTACTTC
CASSEGTTYQETQYF
>TRBV4-3|few|.|TRBJ2-1
TGCGCCAGCAGTCAAAGCCCTAGAAGCGATGAGCAGTTCTTC
CASSQSPRSDEQFF
>TRBV6-1|few|TRBD2|TRBJ2-4
TGTGCCAGCAGTGAAGCCCTGGGGGGGACCAAAAACATTCAGTACTTC
CASSEALGGTKNIQYF
>TRBV5-1|.|TRBD2|TRBJ2-2
TGCGCCAGCAGCCTAGCGGACTGGGACACCGGGGAGCTGTTTTTT
CASSLADWDTGELFF
>TRBV2|many|.|TRBJ2-7
TGTGCCAGCAGTGACTACGAGCAGTACTTC
CASSDYEQYF
>TRBV11-2|.|.|TRBJ2-5
TGTGCCAGCAGCTCCATCCCCCAAGGACTTGAGGCCGTCGGAGAGACCCAGTACTTC
CASSSIPQGLEAVGETQYF
>TRBV18|few|.|TRBJ1-5
TGTGCCAGCTCACCAGAACAAGGGAATCAGCCCCAGCATTTT
CASSPEQGNQPQHF
>TRBV7-2|few|.|TRBJ2-1
TGTGCCAGCAGCTCGCGAGCAACTAAGGATGAGCAGTTCTTC
CASSSRATKDEQFF
>TRBV20-1|.|.|TRBJ2-7
TGCAGTGCCGTAACTAGGAGTTTGCACGAGCAGTACTTC
CSAVTRSLHEQYF
>TRBV5-1|few|.|TRBJ2-6
TGCGCCAGCAGCTTGGAGGTTCCCTCTGGGGCCAACGTCCTGACTTTC
CASSLEVPSGANVLTF
>TRBV4-2|many|.|TRBJ2-2
TGTGCCAGCAGCCAAGCTTACCCGAACACCGGGGAGCTGTTTTTT
CASSQAYPNTGELFF
>TRBV9|.|.|TRBJ1-4
TGTGCCAGCAGCGTAGGTAGGGCAACTAATGAAAAACTGTTTTTT
CASSVGRATNEKLFF
>TRBV7-2|many|.|TRBJ2-5
TGTGCCAGCACCCGGTCCCCAGCAGAGACCCAGTACTTC
CASTRSPAETQYF
>TRBV20-1|.|TRBD1|TRBJ1-6
TGCAGTGCTTGGGACAGGGGGTCACCCCTCCACTTT
CSAWDRGSPLHF
>TRBV20-1|.|.|TRBJ1-4
TGCAGTGCTCCCGACAGGCCTAATGAAAAACTGTTTTTT
CSAPDRPNEKLFF
>TRBV11-2|few|.|TRBJ2-1
TGTGCCAGCAGCTTATATCTAGCCAAGCAGTCCTACAATGAGCAGTTCTTC
CASSLYLAKQSYNEQFF
>TRBV19|few|.|TRBJ1-1
TGTGCCAGTAGTATCTCGGGGAACACTGAAGCTTTCTTT
CASSISGNTEAFF
>TRBV7-9|.|.|TRBJ1-2
TGTGCCAGCAGCTTTGGACCCTGGAGAGGCTACACCTTC
CASSFGPWRGYTF
>TRBV27|few|TRBD1|TRBJ2-2
TGTGCCACAAAGACAGGGGGCAGCACCGGGGAGCTGTTTTTT
CATKTGGSTGELFF
>TRBV7-2|few|.|TRBJ2-5
TGTGCCAGCAGCTCCAACGGGATCCAAGAGACCCAGTACTTC
CASSSNGIQETQYF
>TRBV4-1|many|.|TRBJ2-1
TGCGCCAGCAGCCAACAAGGGAGCTCCTACAATGAGCAGTTCTTC
CASSQQGSSYNEQFF
>TRBV20-1|.|.|TRBJ1-1
TGCAGTGCTCCGGGGGTGAACACTGAAGCTTTCTTT
CSAPGVNTEAFF
>TRBV6-2/TRBV6-3|.|.|TRBJ1-1
TGTGCCAGCAGTTACGTCACATTGGGGGATTTGAACACTGAAGCTTTCTTT
CASSYVTLGDLNTEAFF
>TRBV5-1|.|.|TRBJ2-7
TGCGCCAGCAGCTTGGAACAGGATACCTACGAGCAGTACTTC
CASSLEQDTYEQYF
>TRBV28|.|TRBD1|TRBJ2-3
TGTGCCAGCAACCCCCCTCAGGGGGTGGCCACAGATACGCAGTATTTT
CASNPPQGVATDTQYF
>TRBV4-1|many|TRBD2|TRBJ2-4
TGCGCCAGCAGCCAAGAATCTAGCGGGGGGGCCCCAGCCAAAAACATTCAGTACTTC
CASSQESSGGAPAKNIQYF
>TRBV2|.|TRBD1|TRBJ2-7
TGTGCCAGCAGTTTGGGACAGCTAGCTTACGAGCAGTACTTC
CASSLGQLAYEQYF
>TRBV7-9|.|.|TRBJ2-1
TGTGCCAGCAGCTTTCTGGCCGGATCCTACAATGAGCAGTTCTTC
CASSFLAGSYNEQFF
>TRBV15|.|.|TRBJ1-4
TGTGCCACCAGCCGCGGGGGGCTGCTTGAAAAACTGTTTTTT
CATSRGGLLEKLFF
>TRBV20-1|.|.|TRBJ2-1
TGCAGTGCCCTGAATTGGCGGGACACTTACAATGAGCAGTTCTTC
CSALNWRDTYNEQFF
>TRBV20-1|.|TRBD1|TRBJ2-1
TGCAGTGCTAGGCCGGGACAGGGGGCAGTTAATGAGCAGTTCTTC
CSARPGQGAVNEQFF
>TRBV4-2|few|.|TRBJ2-3
TGTGCCAGCAGCCACAGTGGTGGCACAGATACGCAGTATTTT
CASSHSGGTDTQYF
>TRBV7-9|.|TRBD2|TRBJ2-1
TGTGCCAGCAGCTTAGGCGGGGGGCGGAGACATGAGCAGTTCTTC
CASSLGGGRRHEQFF
>TRBV7-8|few|TRBD1|TRBJ2-5
TGTGCCAGCAGCCGGGGACAGCCGGGAGAGACCCAGTACTTC
CASSRGQPGETQYF
>TRBV30|.|TRBD1|TRBJ2-3
TGTGCCTGCCCCGGACAGGGCCACACAGATACGCAGTATTTT
CACPGQGHTDTQYF
>TRBV27|.|.|TRBJ2-1
TGTGCCAGCAGAAAATCACTAGCAGTTGGTTCGAATGAGCAGTTCTTC
CASRKSLAVGSNEQFF
>TRBV29-1|few|.|TRBJ2-1
TGCAGCGTTGAAGAAGGGGCGAAGGGGAGGTACAATGAGCAGTTCTTC
CSVEEGAKGRYNEQFF
>TRBV14|.|.|TRBJ2-5
TGTGCCAGCAGCCAGACAGAGTACCAAGAGACCCAGTACTTC
CASSQTEYQETQYF
>TRBV20-1|.|.|TRBJ1-5
TGCAGTGCTAGAGTTTGGCAGGGTAACAATCAGCCCCAGCATTTT
CSARVWQGNNQPQHF
>TRBV28|.|TRBD2|TRBJ2-7
TGTGCCAGCAGTTTGGGGAGGGCTCTCGAGCAGTACTTC
CASSLGRALEQYF
>TRBV20-1|.|TRBD2|TRBJ2-5
TGCAGTGCTAGAGTGACGGGACTAGCGGGACTCCAAGAGACCCAGTACTTC
CSARVTGLAGLQETQYF
>TRBV11-2|.|TRBD2|TRBJ2-1
TGTGCCAGCAGCTTACTGGGACTAGACGGCAATGAGCAGTTCTTC
CASSLLGLDGNEQFF
>TRBV6-2/TRBV6-3|once|TRBD1|TRBJ1-5
TGTGCCAGCAGCCTCACAGGGGGCGCGTATCAGCCCCAGCATTTT
CASSLTGGAYQPQHF